The 19 T cell receptor beta chains listed next were all sequenced from one sample in a study of OX40 agonist ivuxolimab in advanced cancers. This table comes from immunoSEQ multiplex PCR, and its TCRdb copy is limited to in-frame clones, with some not included. The sample shows around 70,000 clones, around four fifths of them seen only once. This specimen consisted of CD4+ or CD8+ T cells sorted from blood, obtained in a trial of the OX40 agonist ivuxolimab. Receptors were obtained from an adult with an advanced solid tumor such as melanoma, head and neck, liver or kidney cancer.

V usage is TRBV12-5 and J usage is TRBJ2-5; a weak D match, TRBD2 (6 bases). Germline V gives CDR1 LGHNT, CDR2 FRNRAP. Trimming shortened V by 6 bases and J by 1 base, and 21 bases separated the two germline ends. This CDR3 contains 17 residues. CDR3 coding DNA: TGTGCTAGTGGCCTGATAGTGGGGGGTTCAAGCCAAGAGACCCAGTACTTC. Protein: CASGLIVGGSSQETQYF.

V is TRBV11-3 and J is TRBJ2-2, with 7 bases that match TRBD2. J gave up 4 bases and V 5 bases, and 13 bases lay outside the gene matches. This CDR3 comprises 17 residues. Germline V gene data show CDR1 as SGHNT and CDR2 as YENEEA. The chain's CDR3 is CASSLSPIGGSTGELFF. Written as DNA, the CDR3 is TGTGCCAGCAGCCTTTCCCCTATCGGGGGGAGCACCGGGGAGCTGTTTTTT.

J is TRBJ2-3 and V is TRBV28; D remains ambiguous. CDR1 is MDHEN, CDR2 SYDVKM, per germline. The CDR3 extends over 15 amino acids. The V end lost 2 bases, the J end lost 0 bases, and 9 bases lay between the germline ends. The chain's CDR3 is CASSLLGGSTDTQYF. In DNA, the CDR3 is TGTGCCAGCAGTTTACTAGGCGGTAGCACAGATACGCAGTATTTT.

The rearrangement links TRBV6-1 to TRBJ2-1, with 7 positions matching TRBD2. The CDR3 consists of 14 residues. V shed 6 bases, J shed 7 bases, and the junction held 9 bases outside the gene matches. From germline, CDR1 is MNHNS and CDR2 SASEGT. As DNA, the CDR3 is TGTGCCAGCAGGCTGACGAGCGGGATAAATGAGCAGTTCTTC. This translates into CASRLTSGINEQFF.

The chain combines TRBV5-5 with TRBJ2-7; possibly TRBD1 or TRBD2 for D (6 bases each). Looked up from germline, CDR1 is SGHKS and CDR2 is YYEKEE (reference sequence). The CDR3 extends over 12 amino acids. The ends were cut back, 2 bases at V and 6 bases at J, with 9 bases in the middle. The CDR3 nucleotides read TGTGCCAGCAGCTTCGGAGGGGGCGAGCAGTACGTC. Amino acid sequence: CASSFGGGEQYV.

This clone was found once. The chain carries TRBV28 and TRBJ1-2; D is possibly TRBD1 (5 bases). Germline CDR1 and CDR2: MDHEN and SYDVKM. The V and J ends lost 6 bases and 8 bases respectively, with 19 bases between them. The CDR3 length is 14 residues. The CDR3 sequence is CASRDRSMVMGYTF. Here the CDR3 DNA reads TGTGCCAGCAGAGACAGATCTATGGTGATGGGCTACACCTTC.

V usage is TRBV28 and J usage is TRBJ1-3; D is uncertain. In germline, CDR1 is MDHEN, CDR2 SYDVKM. This CDR3 contains 16 residues. V was pared by 1 base and J by 0 bases, with 10 bases between. The CDR3: CASSLLSGLSGNTIYF. The CDR3 DNA follows: TGTGCCAGCAGTTTATTGTCGGGTCTCTCTGGAAACACCATATATTTT.

This sequence joins TRBV6-5 and TRBJ1-1, with no clear D. The CDR3 loop spans 14 amino acids. The germline V gene encodes CDR1 MNHEY and CDR2 SVGAGI. V lost 6 bases and J lost 1, with 12 bases in between. CDR3 DNA: TGTGCCAGCAGACAAATGGCGGGGAACACTGAAGCTTTCTTT. Residues: CASRQMAGNTEAFF.

The chain is built from TRBV19 and TRBJ2-1; no reliable D call. This CDR3 contains 15 residues. Germline CDR1 and CDR2: LNHDA and SQIVND (reference sequence). V shed 1 base and J shed 6 bases, with 13 bases lying between them. The CDR3 nucleotides are TGTGCCAGTAGTATAGCCGCCTTAGACCCCAATGAGCAGTTCTTC. It translates to CASSIAALDPNEQFF.

The table lists this clone with a few counts. J is TRBJ2-7 and V is TRBV5-5; D gene ambiguous. This CDR3 is 13 amino acids long. V lost 0 bases and J lost 1, with 5 bases in between. CDR1 SGHKS and CDR2 YYEKEE come from the germline V gene (reference sequence). This CDR3 reads CASSLAVSYEQYV. In nucleotides, the CDR3 is TGTGCCAGCAGCTTGGCGGTTTCCTACGAGCAGTACGTC.

With regard to this clone: This specimen includes other DNA sequences encoding the same CDR3. The rearrangement joins TRBV9 to TRBJ2-5; D gene uncertain. This CDR3 comprises 13 residues. Germline CDR1 is SGDLS and CDR2 is YYNGEE. The V end was cut by 0 bases, the J end by 1 base, with 4 bases between. The CDR3 protein is CASSVDLQETQYF. CDR3 nucleotides: TGTGCCAGCAGCGTAGATCTCCAAGAGACCCAGTACTTC.

V is TRBV7-9 and J is TRBJ2-5; the match to TRBD2 covers 14 bases. The germline gives CDR1 SEHNR, CDR2 FQNEAQ (reference sequence). The CDR3 has 17 residues. Trimming cost V 5 bases and J 7 bases; bases outside gene matches: 12. CDR3 protein: CASSPHLGLAGGGTQYF. DNA for the CDR3: TGTGCCAGCAGCCCCCATTTAGGACTAGCGGGGGGCGGGACCCAGTACTTC.

The chain uses TRBV5-6 and TRBJ2-7; 8 bases match TRBD2. CDR1 SGHDT and CDR2 YYEEEE come from the germline V gene. V lost 6 bases and J lost 4; bases outside the gene matches: 15. The CDR3 is made up of 16 amino acids. As DNA, the CDR3 is TGTGCCAGCACCGATATGGGCGGGACTAGTCGTTACGAGCAGTACTTC. It is translated as CASTDMGGTSRYEQYF.

With regard to this clone: Other DNA sequences from this sample encode an identical CDR3 as well. The rearrangement links TRBV28 to TRBJ1-3; D is uncertain. Per the germline V gene, CDR1 is MDHEN and CDR2 is SYDVKM. The ends were cut back, 5 bases at V and 0 bases at J, with 11 bases in the middle. The CDR3 spans 15 residues. CDR3 in amino acids: CASSPAGDSGNTIYF. In DNA form, the CDR3 reads TGTGCCAGCAGTCCGGCGGGAGACTCTGGAAACACCATATATTTT. Full variable domain (remainder filled in from reference TRBV28 and TRBJ1-3): DVKVTQSSRYLVKRTGEKVFLECVQDMDHENMFWYRQDPGLGLRLIYFSYDVKMKEKGDIPEGYSVSREKKERFSLILESASTNQTSMYLCASSPAGDSGNTIYFGEGSWLTVV.

This chain's CDR3 is CASNRGGSENEQFF. The CDR3 DNA reads TGTGCCAGCAACAGGGGGGGCAGTGAAAATGAGCAGTTCTTC. The chain carries TRBV19 and TRBJ2-1; weak D call: TRBD1 (8 bases). CDR1 LNHDA and CDR2 SQIVND come from the germline V gene (reference sequence). The CDR3 totals 14 residues. Trimming shortened V by 9 bases and J by 7 bases, and 19 bases separated the two germline ends. Looking up the rest from reference TRBV19 and TRBJ2-1 gives the full variable domain: DGGITQSPKYLFRKEGQNVTLSCEQNLNHDAMYWYRQDPGQGLRLIYYSQIVNDFQKGDIAEGYSVSREKKESFPLTVTSAQKNPTAFYLCASNRGGSENEQFFGPGTRLTVL.

This chain uses TRBV5-4 with TRBJ2-2; 8 bases match TRBD1. Germline loops: CDR1 SGHNT, CDR2 YYREEE (reference sequence). V lost 7 bases to trimming and J lost 7 bases; unmatched junction nucleotides: 6. The CDR3 spans 13 residues. The CDR3 sequence: CASRQGFGGELFF. CDR3 nucleotide sequence: TGTGCCAGCCGACAGGGGTTCGGCGGGGAGCTGTTTTTT.

The chain links TRBV7-9 to TRBJ2-1, with 14 positions matching TRBD2. CDR1 and CDR2 (germline): SEHNR, FQNEAQ (reference sequence). The J segment lost 1 base and the V segment lost 3 bases, leaving 2 bases of the junction unmatched. The CDR3 is 17 residues long. The DNA for the CDR3 is TGTGCCAGCAGCTTCGGGACTAGCGGGAGTTCCTACAATGAGCAGTTCTTC. Protein sequence: CASSFGTSGSSYNEQFF.

The V gene is TRBV30, the J gene TRBJ1-5, with 8 positions matching TRBD1. V lost 0 bases and J lost 4; bases outside the gene matches: 14. CDR1 is GTSNPN and CDR2 is SVGIG in the germline V gene (reference sequence). The CDR3 loop spans 18 amino acids. CDR3 amino acids: CAWSVARDRGVQNQPQHF. CDR3 DNA: TGTGCCTGGAGTGTAGCTCGAGACAGGGGAGTACAAAATCAGCCCCAGCATTTT.

This chain links TRBV15 with TRBJ2-3, with D maybe TRBD2 (7 bases). This CDR3 region has 18 residues. Germline V gives CDR1 LNHNV, CDR2 YYDKDF (reference sequence). V was pared by 2 bases and J by 5 bases, with 23 bases between. The CDR3 sequence: CATSRLGLAGALGDTQYF. The CDR3 DNA follows: TGTGCCACCAGCAGACTGGGCTTGGCGGGGGCCCTGGGAGATACGCAGTATTTT.